These 16 T cell receptor beta chains share one sample of origin, sequenced in a study of cytomegalovirus exposure and HLA in healthy donors. Clones were read by immunoSEQ multiplex PCR, and TCRdb kept only the in-frame ones, dropping some. The sample consists of around 300,000 clones, 80% to 90% of them appearing once. The sequenced material came from PBMCs. Every receptor here comes from a woman aged 18-29 years in good health and CMV-seronegative.

The chain is built from TRBV30 and TRBJ1-5; 10 bases are a match to TRBD1. This CDR3 is 15 amino acids long. Per germline, CDR1 GTSNPN and CDR2 SVGIG (reference sequence). The V and J ends lost 2 bases and 4 bases, in that order; junction bases with no gene match: 5. The CDR3 loop reads CAWSIRDRGNQPQHF. Written as DNA, the CDR3 is TGTGCCTGGAGTATCCGGGACAGGGGAAATCAGCCCCAGCATTTT.

The count of this clone is one. DNA of the CDR3: TGCAGCGTTGTTCTTCACCAGCGGGAGACCCAGTACTTC. Translating gives CSVVLHQRETQYF. This chain joins TRBV29-1 and TRBJ2-5; D is possibly TRBD2 (5 bases). The V and J ends lost 4 bases and 5 bases respectively, with 14 bases between them. Germline CDR1 is SQVTM and CDR2 is ANQGSEA. The length of the CDR3 is 13 residues.

CDR3 DNA: TGCGCCAGCAGCCAAGAAGCACCAGGGGAATTGTACGAGCAGTACTTC. Its protein is CASSQEAPGELYEQYF. This chain links TRBV4-3 with TRBJ2-7; D might be TRBD1 (6 bases). This CDR3 is built from 16 residues. Trimming removed 0 bases at V and 4 bases at J, with 16 bases between. Germline lookup yields CDR1 LGHNA and CDR2 YSLEER.

V gene TRBV4-1 combines with J gene TRBJ2-7; 9 bases agree with TRBD1. The CDR3 length is 14 residues. Germline values: CDR1 MGHRA, CDR2 YSYEKL. The V gene end was trimmed by 1 base and the J gene end by 3 bases; junction bases not matched to a gene: 1. The CDR3 DNA sequence: TGCGCCAGCAGCCAAGGGACAGGGGACTACGAGCAGTACTTC. The encoded protein is CASSQGTGDYEQYF.

This rearrangement joins TRBV6-4 to TRBJ1-2, with a possible D match to TRBD1 (5 bases). The CDR3 runs 16 residues. V lost 2 bases, J lost 0 bases, and 13 bases lay in between. CDR1 is MRHNA, CDR2 SNTAGT, per germline. CDR3 protein: CASSDGAGNANYGYTF. The CDR3 nucleotides are TGTGCCAGCAGTGACGGGGCAGGGAACGCTAACTATGGCTACACCTTC.

The J gene is TRBJ2-5, the V gene TRBV9, with 7 nucleotides matching TRBD1. V dropped 3 bases and J dropped 7; count of bases not matched to a gene: 15. In germline, CDR1 is SGDLS, CDR2 YYNGEE. The CDR3 consists of 16 residues. The CDR3 nucleotides read TGTGCCAGCAGCGGCACCGGGACAGCGTTGGGGGTGACCCAGTACTTC. Translation gives CASSGTGTALGVTQYF.

The table lists this clone with a count of one. The chain is built from TRBV6-1 and TRBJ1-6; TRBD1 matches 9 bases. J lost 8 bases, V lost 7 bases, and 6 bases had no gene match. Germline V gene sequence: CDR1 MNHNS, CDR2 SASEGT. This CDR3 region has 14 residues. The DNA of the CDR3 is TGTGCCAGCAATACAGGGGGCGCCGATTCACCCCTCCACTTT. Encoded protein: CASNTGGADSPLHF.

The V gene is TRBV4-1, the J gene TRBJ2-2, with D perhaps matching TRBD1 (5 bases). The CDR3 extends over 15 amino acids. V gave up 3 bases and J gave up 5 bases, with 13 bases separating them. Germline CDR1 MGHRA, CDR2 YSYEKL. Here the CDR3 reads CASSHPGWDTGELFF. CDR3 sequence (DNA): TGCGCCAGCAGCCACCCAGGGTGGGATACCGGGGAGCTGTTTTTT.

This chain joins TRBV11-2 and TRBJ2-7; D perhaps matches TRBD1 (6 bases). The CDR3 has 16 amino acids. V was shortened by 4 bases and J by 0 bases, with 16 bases between the two germline ends. CDR1 and CDR2 (germline): SGHAT, FQNNGV. The CDR3 coding sequence is TGTGCCAGCAGCTCTGTCTTCCAGGGGAGCTCCTACGAGCAGTACTTC. As protein: CASSSVFQGSSYEQYF.

The chain has TRBV7-2 and TRBJ1-5; D might be TRBD1 (5 bases). This CDR3 region has 15 residues. Germline CDR1 reads SGHTA; CDR2 reads FQGNSA. Trimming took 5 bases from V and 6 from J, leaving 17 bases between them. The CDR3 region has the DNA TGTGCCAGCAGCCTCAACGGGCAGGGATTTCAGCCCCAGCATTTT. Translated: CASSLNGQGFQPQHF.

The gene calls are TRBV4-1 and TRBJ1-5; 8 positions match TRBD1. J lost 4 bases, V lost 0 bases, and 5 bases had no gene match. In germline, CDR1 is MGHRA, CDR2 YSYEKL. This CDR3 has 16 amino acids. CDR3 in DNA: TGCGCCAGCAGCCAAGATACGAGGACAGGGAATCAGCCCCAGCATTTT. Encoded protein: CASSQDTRTGNQPQHF.

The V gene is TRBV19, the J gene TRBJ2-7; D is unclear. Germline V CDR1 and CDR2: LNHDA, SQIVND (reference sequence). Between the trimmed V and J ends, which lost 2 bases and 7 bases, there was a span of 15 bases. This CDR3 is 14 amino acids long. CDR3 sequence: CASSILGMAGEQYF. The CDR3 bases are TGTGCCAGTAGTATACTAGGCATGGCCGGGGAGCAGTACTTC.

The chain uses TRBV5-4 and TRBJ1-3, with 7 bases that match TRBD1. Germline CDR1 SGHNT, CDR2 YYREEE (reference sequence). This CDR3 is built from 17 residues. Trimming cost V 4 bases and J 3 bases; bases outside gene matches: 13. CDR3 DNA sequence: TGTGCCAGCAGCCCAGCCCCCGGGACAGCGAGTGGAAACACCATATATTTT. It is translated as CASSPAPGTASGNTIYF.

The J gene is TRBJ2-7, the V gene TRBV15, with 9 positions matching TRBD2. The CDR3 totals 14 residues. CDR1 LNHNV and CDR2 YYDKDF come from the germline V gene (reference sequence). With V trimmed by 5 bases and J by 2 bases, 4 bases remained unmatched. Written as DNA, the CDR3 is TGTGCCACCAGCGTTAGCGGGGGTACCTACGAGCAGTACTTC. Its protein product is CATSVSGGTYEQYF. The whole variable domain, remainder taken from reference TRBV15 and TRBJ2-7, is DAMVIQNPRYQVTQFGKPVTLSCSQTLNHNVMYWYQQKSSQAPKLLFHYYDKDFNNEADTPDNFQSRRPNTSFCFLDIRSPGLGDTAMYLCATSVSGGTYEQYFGPGTRLTVT.

The rearrangement uses TRBV6-6 and TRBJ1-5, with a tentative D call TRBD1 (6 bases). Germline V lookup: CDR1 MNHNY, CDR2 SVGAGI (reference sequence). The CDR3 has 15 residues. Trimming removed 7 bases at V and 4 bases at J, with 17 bases between. CDR3 residues: CASTFQGDRNQPQHF. The CDR3 DNA follows: TGTGCCAGCACCTTCCAGGGAGACAGGAATCAGCCCCAGCATTTT.

The chain links TRBV28 to TRBJ1-2; the match to TRBD1 covers 11 bases. The junction had 6 bases not matched to a gene; V was cut back by 6 bases and J by 6 bases. This CDR3 has 14 amino acids. Germline V gives CDR1 MDHEN, CDR2 SYDVKM. CDR3 sequence reads: CASRRTGGGNGYTF. In DNA, the CDR3 is TGTGCCAGCAGGCGGACAGGGGGCGGCAATGGCTACACCTTC.